This passage covers 2 T cell receptor beta chains from one sample sequenced in a study of post-analysis software for immune sequencing data. Overall study results and limits: When patients were compared with controls, four or five TRBV segments were more frequent, TRBV5-6, TRBV5-1 and TRBV20-1 among them.

The antigens for these receptors are not known. cDNA libraries for TCR beta contained unique molecular identifiers. TCRdb passed the PCR reads through MiXCR, listing each CDR3 protein once. Among fewer than 850,000 distinct CDR3 sequences listed, about 27% were seen once. The sequencing sample was made of blood. These receptors all stem from a girl under 18 with multiple sclerosis.

The CDR3 DNA is TGCGCCAGCAGCCCCGAAGGACACCCCACAGATACGCAGTATTTT. Its protein is CASSPEGHPTDTQYF. The chain recombines TRBV5-1 with TRBJ2-3; TRBD1 might be the D (5 bases). This CDR3 spans 15 amino acids. CDR1 SGHRS and CDR2 YFSETQ come from the germline V gene. V was clipped by 4 bases and J by 2 bases, with 14 bases between them.

The V call is TRBV11-2, the J call TRBJ2-1; D is unclear. V lost 0 bases and J 0 bases, leaving 12 bases between the germline ends. Germline CDR1 SGHAT, CDR2 FQNNGV. This CDR3 is 17 amino acids long. In DNA, the CDR3 is TGTGCCAGCAGCTTAGATCGTACGCGCAACTCCTACAATGAGCAGTTCTTC. Amino acids: CASSLDRTRNSYNEQFF.